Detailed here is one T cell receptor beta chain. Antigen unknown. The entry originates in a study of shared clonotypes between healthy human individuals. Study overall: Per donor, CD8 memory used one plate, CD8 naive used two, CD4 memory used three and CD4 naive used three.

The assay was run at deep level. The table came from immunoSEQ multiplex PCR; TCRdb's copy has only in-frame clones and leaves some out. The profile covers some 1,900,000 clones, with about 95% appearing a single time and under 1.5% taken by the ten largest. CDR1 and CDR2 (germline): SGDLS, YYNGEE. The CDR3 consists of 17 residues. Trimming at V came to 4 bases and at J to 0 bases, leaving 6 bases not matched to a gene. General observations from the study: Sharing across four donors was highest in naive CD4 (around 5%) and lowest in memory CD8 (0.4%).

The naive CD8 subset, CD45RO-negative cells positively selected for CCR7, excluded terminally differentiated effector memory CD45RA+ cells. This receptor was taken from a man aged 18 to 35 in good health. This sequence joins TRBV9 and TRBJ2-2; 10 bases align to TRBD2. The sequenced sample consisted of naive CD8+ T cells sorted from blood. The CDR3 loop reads CASSMTTSGSNTGELFF. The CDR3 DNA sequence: TGTGCCAGCAGCATGACGACTAGCGGGTCGAACACCGGGGAGCTGTTTTTT.